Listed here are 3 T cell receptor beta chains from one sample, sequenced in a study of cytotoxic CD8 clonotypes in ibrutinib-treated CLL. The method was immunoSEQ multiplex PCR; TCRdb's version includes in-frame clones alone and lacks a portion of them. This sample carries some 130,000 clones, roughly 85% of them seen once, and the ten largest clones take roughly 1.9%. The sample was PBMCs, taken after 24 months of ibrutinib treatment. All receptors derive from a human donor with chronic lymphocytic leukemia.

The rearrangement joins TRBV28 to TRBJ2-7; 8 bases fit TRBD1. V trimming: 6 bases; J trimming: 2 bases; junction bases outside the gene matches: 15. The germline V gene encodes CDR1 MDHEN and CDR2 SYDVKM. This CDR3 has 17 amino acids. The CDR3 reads CASRLSLPGQVTYEQYF. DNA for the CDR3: TGTGCCAGCAGGCTGAGCCTTCCGGGACAGGTAACCTACGAGCAGTACTTC.

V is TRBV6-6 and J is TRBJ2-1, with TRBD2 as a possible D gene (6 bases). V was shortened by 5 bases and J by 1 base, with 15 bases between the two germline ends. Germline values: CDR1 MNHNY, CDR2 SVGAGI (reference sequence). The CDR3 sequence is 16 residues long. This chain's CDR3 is CASSTYHGGSYNEQFF. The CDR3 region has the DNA TGTGCCAGCAGTACCTACCACGGGGGTTCCTACAATGAGCAGTTCTTC.

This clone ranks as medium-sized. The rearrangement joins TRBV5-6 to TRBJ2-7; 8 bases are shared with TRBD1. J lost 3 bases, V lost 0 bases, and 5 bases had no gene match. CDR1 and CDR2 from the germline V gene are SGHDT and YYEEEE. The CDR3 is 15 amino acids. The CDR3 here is CASSLVGQVLYEQYF. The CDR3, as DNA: TGTGCCAGCAGCTTGGTGGGACAGGTCCTCTACGAGCAGTACTTC.